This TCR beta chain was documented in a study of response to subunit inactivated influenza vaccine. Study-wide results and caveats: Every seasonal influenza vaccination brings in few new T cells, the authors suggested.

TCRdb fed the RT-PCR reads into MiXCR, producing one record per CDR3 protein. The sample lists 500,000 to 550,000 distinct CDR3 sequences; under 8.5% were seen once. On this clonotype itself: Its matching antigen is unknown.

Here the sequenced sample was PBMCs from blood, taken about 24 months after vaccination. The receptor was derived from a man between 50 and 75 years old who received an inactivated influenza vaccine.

The CDR3, as DNA: TGCAGTGCGTATAGCGGTCGGACTTCTACCGGGGAGCTGTTTTTT. This translates into CSAYSGRTSTGELFF. This chain joins TRBV20-1 and TRBJ2-2; maybe TRBD2 (6 bases). CDR1 is DFQATT, CDR2 SNEGSKA, per germline (reference sequence). The CDR3 loop spans 15 amino acids. Trimming took 6 bases from V and 5 from J, leaving 19 bases between them.